Listed here are 29 T cell receptor beta chains from one sample, sequenced in a study of CD8+CD57+ T cells in acquired aplastic anemia. Profiling of TCR beta VDJ combinations and CDR3 sequences used genomic DNA as template. TCRdb recomputed calls from the reads with MiXCR, one row per CDR3 protein. The sample lists some 130,000 distinct CDR3 sequences, about 48% occurring once. Sequencing was performed on sorted CD4+, CD8+, or CD8+CD57+ T cells (not recorded which) from PBMCs. The receptors originated from a human donor in good health, serving as a control.

This clonotype appeared a single time. This sequence joins TRBV6-2 or TRBV6-3 and TRBJ2-1; 12 bases line up with TRBD2. The J segment lost 9 bases and the V segment lost 2 bases, leaving 8 bases of the junction unmatched. The germline CDR1 and CDR2 sequences are MNHEY and SVGEGT. The CDR3 extends over 16 amino acids. In DNA, the CDR3 is TGTGCCAGCAGTTACCATAAGACTAGCGGGAGATCTGAGCAGTTCTTC. Translated: CASSYHKTSGRSEQFF.

This sequence joins TRBV10-1 and TRBJ1-2; weak D call: TRBD1 (5 bases). The CDR3 sequence is 11 residues long. The germline gives CDR1 WNHNN, CDR2 SYGVQD (reference sequence). Trimming pared 6 bases from V and 7 bases from J, leaving 9 bases between. The chain's CDR3 is CASRSTAGYTF. The CDR3 DNA sequence: TGCGCCAGCAGATCGACAGCTGGCTACACCTTC.

V gene TRBV10-3 combines with J gene TRBJ2-5, with 8 bases fitting TRBD2. The CDR3 contains 15 residues. Germline CDR1 ENHRY, CDR2 SYGVKD. The V segment lost 3 bases and the J segment 1 base; nucleotides outside the gene matches: 4. CDR3 sequence: CAISDERGPQETQYF. As DNA, the CDR3 is TGTGCCATCAGTGACGAGCGGGGGCCCCAAGAGACCCAGTACTTC.

V usage is TRBV20-1 and J usage is TRBJ2-7; the D gene is possibly TRBD2 (6 bases). Between the trimmed V and J ends, which lost 3 bases and 6 bases, there was a span of 9 bases. This CDR3 is 11 amino acids long. CDR1 and CDR2 (germline): DFQATT, SNEGSKA (reference sequence). The CDR3 DNA reads as TGCAGTGCTAGGGGGGGAGGCGAGCAGTACTTC. Encoded protein: CSARGGGEQYF.

The chain combines TRBV9 with TRBJ2-7, with TRBD1 matching over 11 bases. V lost 3 bases, J lost 6 bases, and 2 bases stayed unmatched. The CDR3 has 13 amino acids. In germline, CDR1 is SGDLS, CDR2 YYNGEE. CDR3 nucleotides: TGTGCCAGCAGCGCCGGGACAGGGGGCGAGCAGTACTTC. Protein: CASSAGTGGEQYF. Complete variable domain (other parts from reference TRBV9 and TRBJ2-7): DSGVTQTPKHLITATGQRVTLRCSPRSGDLSVYWYQQSLDQGLQFLIQYYNGEERAKGNILERFSAQQFPDLHSELNLSSLELGDSALYFCASSAGTGGEQYFGPGTRLTVT.

This clonotype was seen repeatedly, ten times or more. This rearrangement joins TRBV29-1 to TRBJ2-2; D is perhaps TRBD1 (5 bases). This CDR3 region has 11 residues. Trimming removed 7 bases from V and 3 bases from J, with 6 bases in between. CDR1 and CDR2 (germline): SQVTM, ANQGSEA. CDR3 bases: TGCAGCGCCAGGGACACCGGGGAGCTGTTTTTT. The encoded protein is CSARDTGELFF.

This clonotype appeared many times. This chain links TRBV6-1 with TRBJ1-1; D is ambiguous. Germline loops: CDR1 MNHNS, CDR2 SASEGT. Trimming removed 6 bases from V and 0 bases from J, with 8 bases in between. The CDR3 contains 13 residues. This CDR3 reads CASRTHVNTEAFF. CDR3 DNA sequence: TGTGCCAGCAGGACACATGTGAACACTGAAGCTTTCTTT.

This chain connects TRBV6-1 to TRBJ2-7; no firm D call. The CDR3 sequence is 12 residues long. The germline V and J ends were trimmed by 8 bases and 7 bases, with 15 bases remaining between them. Germline V gene sequence: CDR1 MNHNS, CDR2 SASEGT. The chain's CDR3 is CASRTWSLEQYF. The CDR3 coding sequence is TGTGCCAGCCGGACCTGGAGCTTGGAGCAGTACTTC.

In its sample, this clonotype is medium-sized. The chain combines TRBV29-1 with TRBJ1-2; D is perhaps TRBD1 (6 bases). The CDR3 has 13 residues. Trimming cost V 7 bases and J 4 bases, with 16 bases left between them. Germline V gene sequence: CDR1 SQVTM, CDR2 ANQGSEA. CDR3: CSGWGQGSYGYTF. The CDR3 coding sequence is TGCAGCGGGTGGGGGCAGGGGTCCTATGGCTACACCTTC.

This rearrangement joins TRBV20-1 to TRBJ2-7; tentative D call: TRBD1 (6 bases). This CDR3 has 12 residues. CDR1 is DFQATT and CDR2 is SNEGSKA in the germline V gene (reference sequence). V dropped 4 bases and J dropped 2 bases, with 9 bases sitting between them. The CDR3 DNA sequence: TGCAGTGCTACGGGACAAACCTACGAGCAGTACTTC. As protein: CSATGQTYEQYF.

The rearrangement joins TRBV20-1 to TRBJ2-3; D gene unclear. The CDR3 covers 11 residues. Germline-derived CDR1 and CDR2 are DFQATT and SNEGSKA (reference sequence). V was cut by 5 bases and J by 2 bases, with 5 bases left in between. The CDR3 protein is CSAGDTDTQYF. The DNA of the CDR3 is TGCAGTGCTGGGGACACAGATACGCAGTATTTT.

The rearrangement joins TRBV25-1 to TRBJ2-5; D is unresolved. The CDR3 consists of 12 residues. V was cut by 1 base and J by 4 bases, with 4 bases left in between. Germline CDR1 is MGHDK and CDR2 is SYGVNS. The CDR3 reads CASSESLETQYF. The CDR3 bases are TGTGCCAGCAGTGAATCGTTAGAGACCCAGTACTTC.

This clonotype was found many times. The genes are TRBV12-3 or TRBV12-4 and TRBJ2-3; 10 positions agree with TRBD2. The CDR3 is 16 residues long. V gave up 3 bases and J gave up 3 bases; unmatched junction bases: 6. The CDR3 region is CASSFSGGANTDTQYF. CDR3 bases: TGTGCCAGCAGTTTCAGCGGGGGGGCAAATACAGATACGCAGTATTTT.

The V gene is TRBV19, the J gene TRBJ1-6, with 10 bases aligning to TRBD1. Germline CDR1 reads LNHDA; CDR2 reads SQIVND (reference sequence). The CDR3 spans 15 residues. The V segment lost 3 bases and the J segment 8 bases; nucleotides outside the gene matches: 4. CDR3 loop: CASSIAGTGDSPLHF. CDR3 DNA sequence: TGTGCCAGTAGTATCGCCGGGACAGGGGATTCACCCCTCCACTTT.

The CDR3 nucleotides read TGTGCCAGCACCAGGGGGGATGGCTACACCTTC. Residues: CASTRGDGYTF. V usage is TRBV2 and J usage is TRBJ1-2, with 7 bases fitting TRBD1. Germline V gene sequence: CDR1 SNHLY, CDR2 FYNNEI. The V segment lost 7 bases and the J segment 6 bases; nucleotides outside the gene matches: 2. This CDR3 comprises 11 residues. Together with reference TRBV2 and TRBJ1-2, the CDR3 gives the full variable domain: EPEVTQTPSHQVTQMGQEVILRCVPISNHLYFYWYRQILGQKVEFLVSFYNNEISEKSEIFDDQFSVERPDGSNFTLKIRSTKLEDSAMYFCASTRGDGYTFGSGTRLTVV.

The J gene is TRBJ2-1, the V gene TRBV2; no firm D call. V was trimmed by 6 bases and J by 7 bases, leaving 10 bases between them. From germline, CDR1 is SNHLY and CDR2 FYNNEI. This CDR3 is 12 amino acids long. The CDR3 region has the DNA TGTGCCAGCAGCCGAACAGAGAATGAGCAGTTCTTC. It specifies CASSRTENEQFF. The full variable domain, in which reference TRBV2 and TRBJ2-1 provide the parts outside the CDR3, is EPEVTQTPSHQVTQMGQEVILRCVPISNHLYFYWYRQILGQKVEFLVSFYNNEISEKSEIFDDQFSVERPDGSNFTLKIRSTKLEDSAMYFCASSRTENEQFFGPGTRLTVL.

The chain joins TRBV10-3 to TRBJ2-5; D is unresolved. Trimming removed 3 bases at V and 4 bases at J, with 12 bases between. This CDR3 is 14 amino acids long. CDR1 is ENHRY and CDR2 is SYGVKD in the germline V gene. For the CDR3, the DNA is TGTGCCATCAGTGATATATGGCCTTCAGAGACCCAGTACTTC. Protein: CAISDIWPSETQYF.

The genes are TRBV2 and TRBJ2-7; D tentatively reads TRBD1 or TRBD2 (5 bases each). Trimming took 4 bases from V and 7 from J, leaving 11 bases between them. The CDR3 is 12 amino acids. Germline CDR1 SNHLY, CDR2 FYNNEI. The CDR3 protein is CASSVLGVEQYV. In nucleotides, the CDR3 is TGTGCCAGCAGTGTATTGGGGGTAGAGCAGTACGTC.

The rearrangement links TRBV19 to TRBJ1-1; a possible D gene is TRBD1 (5 bases). Germline V gene sequence: CDR1 LNHDA, CDR2 SQIVND (reference sequence). Trimming removed 1 base from V and 0 bases from J, with 15 bases in between. The CDR3 runs 17 residues. The CDR3, as DNA: TGTGCCAGTAGTATAGTCTCCGATCACAGGATGAACACTGAAGCTTTCTTT. This codes for CASSIVSDHRMNTEAFF. Supplemented by reference TRBV19 and TRBJ1-1, the full variable domain reads DGGITQSPKYLFRKEGQNVTLSCEQNLNHDAMYWYRQDPGQGLRLIYYSQIVNDFQKGDIAEGYSVSREKKESFPLTVTSAQKNPTAFYLCASSIVSDHRMNTEAFFGQGTRLTVV.

This chain joins TRBV19 and TRBJ1-1; TRBD1 matches at 8 bases. The germline CDR1 and CDR2 sequences are LNHDA and SQIVND (reference sequence). V was clipped by 5 bases and J by 5 bases; unmatched bases: 7. The CDR3 loop spans 14 amino acids. The CDR3 is CASSGQTGETEAFF. DNA of the CDR3: TGTGCCAGTAGTGGGCAGACAGGGGAGACTGAAGCTTTCTTT. The entire variable domain, with the rest obtained from reference TRBV19 and TRBJ1-1, is as follows: DGGITQSPKYLFRKEGQNVTLSCEQNLNHDAMYWYRQDPGQGLRLIYYSQIVNDFQKGDIAEGYSVSREKKESFPLTVTSAQKNPTAFYLCASSGQTGETEAFFGQGTRLTVV.

V gene TRBV10-2 combines with J gene TRBJ2-7, with D possibly being TRBD2 (6 bases). This CDR3 has 15 amino acids. V lost 1 base and J lost 3, with 13 bases in between. Germline V gene data show CDR1 as WSHSY and CDR2 as SAAADI. The CDR3 loop reads CASSEWQGGDYEQYF. The CDR3 region has the DNA TGCGCCAGCAGTGAGTGGCAGGGCGGGGACTACGAGCAGTACTTC.

This clonotype was seen repeatedly, ten times or more. The chain has TRBV11-1 and TRBJ2-3; D unclear. Germline V CDR1 and CDR2: SGHAT, FQDESV (reference sequence). V dropped 4 bases and J dropped 5 bases, with 22 bases sitting between them. The CDR3 extends over 17 amino acids. The CDR3 loop is CASSSPLGRLGKDTQYF. The DNA for the CDR3 is TGTGCCAGCAGCTCCCCCCTCGGACGCCTAGGGAAAGATACGCAGTATTTT.

CDR3 nucleotides: TGCAGTGCTAGAGTGCGGGCGGTCCCCAAAGAGACCCAGTACTTC. Translation gives CSARVRAVPKETQYF. The chain carries TRBV20-1 and TRBJ2-5, with D perhaps TRBD2 (5 bases). V was pared by 1 base and J by 3 bases, with 15 bases between. The CDR3 loop spans 15 amino acids. Germline values: CDR1 DFQATT, CDR2 SNEGSKA (reference sequence).

This clonotype has a count of ten or more. The genes are TRBV7-8 and TRBJ2-3; TRBD1 might be the D (6 bases). Germline assignment: CDR1 SGHVS and CDR2 FQNEAQ. This CDR3 region has 16 residues. Trimming removed 4 bases from V and 4 bases from J, with 18 bases in between. CDR3 loop: CASSSRTPGVPDTQYF. CDR3 coding DNA: TGTGCCAGCAGCTCAAGGACACCAGGGGTCCCAGATACGCAGTATTTT.

The table lists this clonotype with many counts. This chain uses TRBV20-1 with TRBJ2-4, with 9 nucleotides matching TRBD1. V dropped 2 bases and J dropped 8; count of bases not matched to a gene: 10. The CDR3 runs to 15 residues. Germline V gives CDR1 DFQATT, CDR2 SNEGSKA (reference sequence). The DNA of the CDR3 is TGCAGTGCTAGACTCGGGACAGGGTCTATGGACATTCAGTACTTC. This sequence encodes CSARLGTGSMDIQYF.

This clonotype was observed at least ten times. The rearrangement uses TRBV4-3 and TRBJ2-7; 9 bases align to TRBD2. V lost 1 base and J lost 3; bases outside the gene matches: 4. CDR3 size: 15 residues. The germline CDR1 and CDR2 sequences are LGHNA and YSLEER. As DNA, the CDR3 is TGCGCCAGCAGCCAAGCAGCGGGGGGCCTCTACGAGCAGTACTTC. The encoded protein is CASSQAAGGLYEQYF.

The V gene is TRBV7-9, the J gene TRBJ2-7; D call uncertain. Germline-derived CDR1 and CDR2 are SEHNR and FQNEAQ (reference sequence). The CDR3 is 14 residues long. Trimming left V 0 bases short and J 4 bases short, with 10 bases between. Here the CDR3 DNA reads TGTGCCAGCAGCTTAGCAGTAGAAGGTTACGAGCAGTACTTC. Protein: CASSLAVEGYEQYF.

This clonotype has just a few counts. V is TRBV2 and J is TRBJ2-1; TRBD2 matches 10 bases. CDR3 size: 16 residues. Looked up from germline, CDR1 is SNHLY and CDR2 is FYNNEI. Unmatched junction bases numbered 4, after V lost 2 bases and J lost 3 bases. CDR3 sequence (DNA): TGTGCCAGCAGTGAAAGACTAGCGGGTAACTACAATGAGCAGTTCTTC. The encoded protein is CASSERLAGNYNEQFF.

The CDR3 loop is CASSLTGRAGETQYF. In DNA, the CDR3 is TGTGCCAGCAGCTTAACGGGAAGGGCAGGGGAGACCCAGTACTTC. V gene TRBV7-2 combines with J gene TRBJ2-5; D may correspond to TRBD1 or TRBD2 (5 bases each). Germline assignment: CDR1 SGHTA and CDR2 FQGNSA. CDR3 length: 15 amino acids. Trimming left V 2 bases short and J 5 bases short, with 15 bases between.